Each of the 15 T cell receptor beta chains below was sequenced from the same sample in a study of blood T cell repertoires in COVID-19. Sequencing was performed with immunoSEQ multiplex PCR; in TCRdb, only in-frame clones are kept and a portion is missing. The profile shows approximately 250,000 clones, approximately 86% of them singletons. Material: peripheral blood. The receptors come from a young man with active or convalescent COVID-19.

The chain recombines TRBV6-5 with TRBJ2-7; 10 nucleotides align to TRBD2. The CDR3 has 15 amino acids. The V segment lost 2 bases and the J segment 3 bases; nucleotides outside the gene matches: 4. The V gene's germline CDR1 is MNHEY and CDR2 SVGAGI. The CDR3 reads CASSYGPSGGYEQYF. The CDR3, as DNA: TGTGCCAGCAGTTACGGTCCTAGCGGGGGCTACGAGCAGTACTTC.

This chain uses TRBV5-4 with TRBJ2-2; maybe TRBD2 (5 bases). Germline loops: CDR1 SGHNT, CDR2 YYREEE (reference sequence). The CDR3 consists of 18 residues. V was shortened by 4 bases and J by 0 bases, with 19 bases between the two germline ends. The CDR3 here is CASSRWGEEPANTGELFF. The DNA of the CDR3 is TGTGCCAGCAGCCGCTGGGGAGAAGAACCTGCGAACACCGGGGAGCTGTTTTTT.

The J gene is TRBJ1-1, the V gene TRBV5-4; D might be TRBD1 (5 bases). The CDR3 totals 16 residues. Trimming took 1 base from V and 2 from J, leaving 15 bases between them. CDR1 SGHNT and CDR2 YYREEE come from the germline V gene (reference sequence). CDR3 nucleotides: TGTGCCAGCAGCTTGCCCCCGACAGACGCTAACACTGAAGCTTTCTTT. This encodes CASSLPPTDANTEAFF.

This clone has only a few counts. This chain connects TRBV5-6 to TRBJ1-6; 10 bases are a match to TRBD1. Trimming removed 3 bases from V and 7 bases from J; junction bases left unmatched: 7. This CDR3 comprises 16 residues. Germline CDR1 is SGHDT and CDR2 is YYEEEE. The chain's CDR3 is CASSWGTGDGNSPLHF. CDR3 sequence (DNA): TGTGCCAGCAGCTGGGGGACAGGGGACGGGAATTCACCCCTCCACTTT.

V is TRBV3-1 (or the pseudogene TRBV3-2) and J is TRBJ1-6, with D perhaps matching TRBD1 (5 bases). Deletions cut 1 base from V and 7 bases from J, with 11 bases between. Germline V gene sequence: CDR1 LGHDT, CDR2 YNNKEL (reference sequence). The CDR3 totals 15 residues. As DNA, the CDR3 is TGTGCCAGCAGCCAAGCAAGGGGCCAAAATTCACCCCTCCACTTT. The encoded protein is CASSQARGQNSPLHF.

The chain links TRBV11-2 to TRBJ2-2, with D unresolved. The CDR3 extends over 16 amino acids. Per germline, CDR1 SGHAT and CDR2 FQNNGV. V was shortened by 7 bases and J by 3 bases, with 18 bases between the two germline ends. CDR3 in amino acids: CASTDDLRGDTGELFF. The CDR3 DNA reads TGTGCCAGCACCGACGACCTACGAGGAGACACCGGGGAGCTGTTTTTT.

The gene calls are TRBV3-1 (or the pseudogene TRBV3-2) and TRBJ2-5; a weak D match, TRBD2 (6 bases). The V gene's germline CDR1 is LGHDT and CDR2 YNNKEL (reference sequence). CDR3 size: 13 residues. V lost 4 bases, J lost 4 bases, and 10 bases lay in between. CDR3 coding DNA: TGTGCCAGCAGCCCCTTCGGGGGAGAGACCCAGTACTTC. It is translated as CASSPFGGETQYF.

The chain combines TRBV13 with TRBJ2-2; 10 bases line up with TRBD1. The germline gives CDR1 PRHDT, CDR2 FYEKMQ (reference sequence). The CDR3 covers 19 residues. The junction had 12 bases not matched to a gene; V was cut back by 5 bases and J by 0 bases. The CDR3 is CASSPLSRTGGTNTGELFF. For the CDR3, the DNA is TGTGCCAGCAGCCCACTTAGCCGGACAGGGGGTACGAACACCGGGGAGCTGTTTTTT.

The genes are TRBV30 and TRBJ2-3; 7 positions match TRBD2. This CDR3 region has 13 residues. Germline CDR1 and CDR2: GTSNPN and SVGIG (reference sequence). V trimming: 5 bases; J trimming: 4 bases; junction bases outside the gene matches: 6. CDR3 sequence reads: CAWRGDRPDTQYF. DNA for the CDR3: TGTGCCTGGCGGGGGGACCGGCCAGATACGCAGTATTTT.

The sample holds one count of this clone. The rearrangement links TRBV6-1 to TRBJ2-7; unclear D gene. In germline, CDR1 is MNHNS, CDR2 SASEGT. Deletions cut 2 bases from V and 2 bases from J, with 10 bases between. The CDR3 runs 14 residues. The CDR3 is CASSEFSPAYEQYF. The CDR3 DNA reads TGTGCCAGCAGTGAATTTTCGCCAGCCTACGAGCAGTACTTC.

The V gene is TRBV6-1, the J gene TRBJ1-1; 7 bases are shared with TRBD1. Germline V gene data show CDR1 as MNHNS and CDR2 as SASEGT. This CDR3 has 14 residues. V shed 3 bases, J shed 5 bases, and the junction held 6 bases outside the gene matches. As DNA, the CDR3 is TGTGCCAGCAGTGATTACGTGACAGGGACTGAAGCTTTCTTT. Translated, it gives CASSDYVTGTEAFF.

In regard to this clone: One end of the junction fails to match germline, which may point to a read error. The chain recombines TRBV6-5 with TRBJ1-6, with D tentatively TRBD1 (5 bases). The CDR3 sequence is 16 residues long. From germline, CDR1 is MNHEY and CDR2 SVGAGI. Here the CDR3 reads CVSSYQQGSYNSPLHF. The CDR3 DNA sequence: TGTGTCAGCAGTTACCAGCAGGGTTCCTATAATTCACCCCTCCACTTT.

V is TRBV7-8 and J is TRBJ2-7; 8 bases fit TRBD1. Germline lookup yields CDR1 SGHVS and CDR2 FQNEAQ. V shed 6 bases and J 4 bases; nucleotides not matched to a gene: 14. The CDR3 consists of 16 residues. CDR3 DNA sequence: TGTGCCAGCAGTACCATCTGGAGGCAGGGGGCGTACGAGCAGTACTTC. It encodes CASSTIWRQGAYEQYF.

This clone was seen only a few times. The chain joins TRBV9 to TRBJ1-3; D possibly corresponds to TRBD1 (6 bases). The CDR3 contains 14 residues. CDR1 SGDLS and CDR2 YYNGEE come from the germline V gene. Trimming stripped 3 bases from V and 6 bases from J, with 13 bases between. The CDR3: CASSESGVENTIYF. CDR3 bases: TGTGCCAGCAGCGAATCAGGGGTCGAAAACACCATATATTTT.

This CDR3 reads CASSGGIDTQYF. The CDR3, as DNA: TGTGCCAGCAGCGGGGGAATAGATACGCAGTATTTT. The genes are TRBV12-3 or TRBV12-4 and TRBJ2-3, with D perhaps TRBD2 (6 bases). The CDR3 is 12 residues long. The V end lost 6 bases, the J end lost 5 bases, and 9 bases lay between the germline ends.